The next 22 T cell receptor beta chains were all read from a single sample in a study of T cells expressing NK-cell markers (TCRdb year 2020). Receptor amplification or capture employed 5' RACE. TCRdb names Illumina HiSeq 2000 as the instrument used. Based on TCRdb reprocessing of the reads, there is one entry per CDR3 protein sequence, and DNA is missing. The sample has 300,000 to 500,000 distinct CDR3 sequences on record. About 10% of the sample lies in the top ten. Sequenced: blood T cells: a sorted CD56 or NKG2C T cell subset, CD4+ or CD8+ T cells, or bulk PBMC T cells (not recorded which). These receptors all come from a woman between 50 and 59 years old in good health. Donor details come from another sample of the same person, matched by shared clones.

The rearrangement joins TRBV12-3 or TRBV12-4 to TRBJ1-2. This CDR3 contains 16 residues. The CDR3 sequence is CASSNQAGRPNYGYTF.

The chain recombines TRBV4-1 with TRBJ2-7; TCRdb indicates TRBD1, and absent DNA this call remains unverified. The germline CDR1 and CDR2 sequences are MGHRA and YSYEKL. The CDR3 covers 14 residues. This CDR3 reads CASSQAPGDYEQYF.

The gene calls are TRBV10-3 and TRBJ1-1; the TRBD1 assignment by TCRdb is unverifiable without DNA. This CDR3 has 14 amino acids. Looked up from germline, CDR1 is ENHRY and CDR2 is SYGVKD. The CDR3 sequence is CAISEWQGGTEAFF.

The rearrangement links TRBV5-1 to TRBJ2-2; the D gene TCRdb calls, TRBD2, cannot be checked with no DNA. Germline loops: CDR1 SGHRS, CDR2 YFSETQ. The length of the CDR3 is 17 residues. CDR3 sequence: CASSHTGLAGVSGELFF.

The rearrangement links TRBV6-6 to TRBJ2-2. CDR3 length: 16 residues. Germline V gives CDR1 MNHNY, CDR2 SVGAGI (reference sequence). The CDR3 is CASSPYGDSSVGELFF.

V is TRBV12-3 or TRBV12-4 and J is TRBJ2-7; TCRdb returns TRBD2, unconfirmable since there is no DNA. The CDR3 totals 14 residues. CDR3: CASSRLAGRGEQYF.

The genes are TRBV5-1 and TRBJ2-1; TCRdb designates TRBD1, a call that cannot be tested without DNA. The CDR3 is 13 amino acids. From germline, CDR1 is SGHRS and CDR2 YFSETQ. The CDR3 loop reads CASSGGTVNEQFF.

This chain joins TRBV29-1 and TRBJ2-3. Germline-derived CDR1 and CDR2 are SQVTM and ANQGSEA. The CDR3 runs 11 residues. The CDR3 sequence is CSGAVGDTQYF.

The chain uses TRBV6-2 or TRBV6-3 and TRBJ2-1; the D call from TCRdb, TRBD2, cannot be confirmed without DNA. This CDR3 contains 13 residues. From germline, CDR1 is MNHEY and CDR2 SVGEGT. CDR3 sequence: CASLPGSLNEQFF.

The rearrangement links TRBV5-1 to TRBJ2-7; TCRdb names TRBD1, which stays unverified in the absence of DNA. CDR3 size: 12 residues. The germline V gene encodes CDR1 SGHRS and CDR2 YFSETQ. The CDR3 is CASSLGQGASYF.

This chain links TRBV12-3 or TRBV12-4 with TRBJ1-1. The length of the CDR3 is 14 residues. The CDR3 sequence is CASRGMDKNTEAFF.

This rearrangement joins TRBV19 to TRBJ1-5. The CDR3 has 12 amino acids. Germline CDR1 LNHDA, CDR2 SQIVND (reference sequence). Here the CDR3 reads CASTSSNQPQHF.

The rearrangement uses TRBV5-1 and TRBJ2-1; with no DNA, the TCRdb D assignment of TRBD2 cannot be verified. CDR1 is SGHRS, CDR2 YFSETQ, per germline. There are 14 residues in the CDR3. CDR3 region: CASSFRGGVGEQFF.

The V and J genes are TRBV20-1 and TRBJ1-6; as DNA is missing, the TRBD1 call by TCRdb cannot be tested. This CDR3 has 14 residues. Germline V gene lookup returns CDR1 DFQATT and CDR2 SNEGSKA (reference sequence). The CDR3 is CSAVPGIYNSPLHF.

This chain joins TRBV12-3 or TRBV12-4 and TRBJ2-3. This CDR3 spans 15 amino acids. The CDR3 loop is CASMIRGYSTDTQYF.

The J gene is TRBJ2-3, the V gene TRBV11-2. Per the germline V gene, CDR1 is SGHAT and CDR2 is FQNNGV. The CDR3 extends over 17 amino acids. CDR3 amino acids: CASSLDRLAAGTDTQYF.

This chain uses TRBV13 with TRBJ2-1; TCRdb reports TRBD2, a call that lacks DNA to check it against. Germline V gene lookup returns CDR1 PRHDT and CDR2 FYEKMQ (reference sequence). The CDR3 is made up of 16 amino acids. The CDR3 protein is CASSPMTSGNGVEQFF.

The chain carries TRBV15 and TRBJ1-3; TCRdb picks TRBD1, but there is no DNA to check that call. Germline CDR1 is LNHNV and CDR2 is YYDKDF (reference sequence). This CDR3 region has 16 residues. The chain's CDR3 is CATSRAGKSSGNTIYF.

The chain carries TRBV7-8 and TRBJ2-5; TCRdb designates TRBD2, a call that cannot be tested without DNA. The CDR3 has 15 residues. Germline V gene sequence: CDR1 SGHVS, CDR2 FQNEAQ. The CDR3 loop is CASSGRTSGRQTQYF. The full variable domain, rest sourced from reference TRBV7-8 and TRBJ2-5, is GAGVSQSPRYKVAKRGQDVALRCDPISGHVSLFWYQQALGQGPEFLTYFQNEAQLDKSGLPSDRFFAERPEGSVSTLKIQRTQQEDSAVYLCASSGRTSGRQTQYFGPGTRLLVL.

The V call is TRBV12-3 or TRBV12-4, the J call TRBJ2-1; TCRdb's assignment of TRBD1 cannot be checked, as there is no DNA. CDR3 length: 15 amino acids. CDR3 protein: CASSLWAGVGNEQFF.

The chain employs TRBV9 and TRBJ2-1; the TCRdb call, TRBD2, lacks DNA for checking. From germline, CDR1 is SGDLS and CDR2 YYNGEE. This CDR3 contains 13 residues. This CDR3 reads CASKSGVGNEQFF.

This chain links TRBV11-2 with TRBJ2-4; TCRdb lists TRBD2, though no DNA is available to test this call. The CDR3 covers 15 residues. CDR1 is SGHAT and CDR2 is FQNNGV in the germline V gene. This CDR3 reads CASTVGRDRVNIQYF.